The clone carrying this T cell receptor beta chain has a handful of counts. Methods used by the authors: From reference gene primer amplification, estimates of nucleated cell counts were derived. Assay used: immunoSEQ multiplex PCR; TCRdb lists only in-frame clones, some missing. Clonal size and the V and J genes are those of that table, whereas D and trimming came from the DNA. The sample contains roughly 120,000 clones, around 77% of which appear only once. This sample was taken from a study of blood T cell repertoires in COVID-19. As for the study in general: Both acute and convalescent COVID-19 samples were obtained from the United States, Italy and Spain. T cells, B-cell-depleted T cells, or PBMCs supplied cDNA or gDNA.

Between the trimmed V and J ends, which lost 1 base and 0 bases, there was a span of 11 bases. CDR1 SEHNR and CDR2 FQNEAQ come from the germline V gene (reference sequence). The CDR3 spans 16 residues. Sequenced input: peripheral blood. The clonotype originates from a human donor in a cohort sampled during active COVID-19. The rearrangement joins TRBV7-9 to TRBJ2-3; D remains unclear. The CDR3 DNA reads TGTGCCAGCAGCTTAGGGCTAGGTGCGAGCACAGATACGCAGTATTTT. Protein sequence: CASSLGLGASTDTQYF.